This T cell receptor beta chain was identified during a study of T cells in narcolepsy. For the study at large: Donors had narcolepsy type 1 or type 2, or were healthy controls. Study conclusions and caveats: Autoreactive HCRT-specific and TRIB2-specific clonotypes were marked in same-patient CSF-versus-blood CD4+ comparisons.

Worth noting for this clone: Its target is not known.

Germline V gene sequence: CDR1 MNHNS, CDR2 SASEGT. The length of the CDR3 is 14 residues. J was trimmed by 4 bases and V by 7 bases; bases with no gene match: 8. TCRdb's copy holds only in-frame clones and misses some; the assay was immunoSEQ multiplex PCR. This table holds around 30,000 clones, around four fifths found once. The chain links TRBV6-1 to TRBJ1-1; TRBD1 agrees at 8 bases. The specimen was CD45RA- memory CD4+ T cells from PBMCs. The sequence was collected from a human donor with narcolepsy. CDR3 nucleotides: TGTGCCAGCAATCCACAGGGGGGAGGCACTGAAGCTTTCTTT. Its translation: CASNPQGGGTEAFF.